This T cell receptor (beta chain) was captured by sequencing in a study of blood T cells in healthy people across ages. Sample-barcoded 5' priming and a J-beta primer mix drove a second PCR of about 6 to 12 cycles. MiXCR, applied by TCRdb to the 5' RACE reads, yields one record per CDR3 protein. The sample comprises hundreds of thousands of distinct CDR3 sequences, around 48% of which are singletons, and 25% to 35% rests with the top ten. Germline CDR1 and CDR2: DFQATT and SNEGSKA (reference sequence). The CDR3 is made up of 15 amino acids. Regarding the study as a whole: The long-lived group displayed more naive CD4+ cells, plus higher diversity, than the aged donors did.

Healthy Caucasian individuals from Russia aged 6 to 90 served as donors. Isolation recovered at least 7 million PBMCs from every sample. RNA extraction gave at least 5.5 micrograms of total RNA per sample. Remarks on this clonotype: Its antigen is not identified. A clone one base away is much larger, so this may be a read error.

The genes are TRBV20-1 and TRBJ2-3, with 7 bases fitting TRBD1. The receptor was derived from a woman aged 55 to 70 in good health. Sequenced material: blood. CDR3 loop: CSARRDSSPTETQYF. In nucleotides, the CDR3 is TGCAGTGCCCGAAGGGACAGTTCTCCCACAGAGACGCAGTATTTT.